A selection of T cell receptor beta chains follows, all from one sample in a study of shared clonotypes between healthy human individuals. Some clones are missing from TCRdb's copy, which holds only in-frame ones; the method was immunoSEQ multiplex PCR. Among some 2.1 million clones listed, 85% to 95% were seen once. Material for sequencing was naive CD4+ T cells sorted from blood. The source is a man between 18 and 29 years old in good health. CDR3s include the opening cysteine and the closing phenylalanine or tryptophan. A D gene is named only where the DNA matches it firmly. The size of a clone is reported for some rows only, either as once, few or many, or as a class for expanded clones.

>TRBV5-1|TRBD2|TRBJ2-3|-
CATAAGGPTDTQYF
TGCGCCACCGCAGCGGGGGGACCCACAGATACGCAGTATTTT
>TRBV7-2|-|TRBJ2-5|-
CASSLARGGETQYF
TGTGCCAGCAGCTTAGCGAGGGGAGGAGAGACCCAGTACTTC
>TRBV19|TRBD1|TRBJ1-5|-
CASSTTGTAKNQPQHF
TGTGCCAGTAGTACCACCGGGACAGCAAAGAATCAGCCCCAGCATTTT
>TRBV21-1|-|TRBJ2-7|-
CASSKALLRGRKYEQYF
TGTGCCAGCAGCAAAGCGCTTTTAAGGGGGCGGAAATACGAGCAGTACTTC
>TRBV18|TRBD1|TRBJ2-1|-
CASSPGTEGGQFF
TGTGCCAGCTCACCCGGGACAGAAGGTGGGCAGTTCTTC
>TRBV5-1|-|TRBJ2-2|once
CASTLEGANTGELFF
TGCGCCAGCACCCTTGAGGGGGCGAACACCGGGGAGCTGTTTTTT
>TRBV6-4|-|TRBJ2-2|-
CASSVAGNTGELFF
TGTGCCAGCAGTGTGGCAGGGAACACCGGGGAGCTGTTTTTT
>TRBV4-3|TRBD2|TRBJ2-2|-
CASSQDLVAGNTGELFF
TGCGCCAGCAGCCAAGATTTGGTAGCGGGCAACACCGGGGAGCTGTTTTTT
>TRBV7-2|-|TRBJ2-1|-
CASSPFGGADNEQFF
TGTGCCAGCAGCCCCTTTGGGGGAGCAGACAATGAGCAGTTCTTC
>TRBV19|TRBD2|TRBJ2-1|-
CASAPERDRYNEQFF
TGTGCCAGTGCTCCTGAGCGGGATCGCTACAATGAGCAGTTCTTC
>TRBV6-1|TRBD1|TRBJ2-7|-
CASSERSRGHEQYF
TGTGCCAGCAGTGAAAGAAGCAGGGGGCACGAGCAGTACTTC
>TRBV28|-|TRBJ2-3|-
CASCRRTVFSTDTQYF
TGTGCCAGCTGTCGCCGGACAGTCTTTAGCACAGATACGCAGTATTTT
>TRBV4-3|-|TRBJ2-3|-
CASSQDLVASRVTQYF
TGCGCCAGCAGCCAAGATTTGGTCGCTTCTAGGGTTACGCAGTATTTT
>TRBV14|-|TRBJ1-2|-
CASSHLGYGYTF
TGTGCCAGCAGCCATTTAGGGTATGGCTACACCTTC
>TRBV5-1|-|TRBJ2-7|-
CASSRTGLSYEQYF
TGCGCCAGCAGCCGCACGGGACTCTCCTACGAGCAGTACTTC
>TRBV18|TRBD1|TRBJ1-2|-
CASSPAGQGVGYTF
TGTGCCAGCTCACCTGCGGGACAGGGGGTAGGCTACACCTTC